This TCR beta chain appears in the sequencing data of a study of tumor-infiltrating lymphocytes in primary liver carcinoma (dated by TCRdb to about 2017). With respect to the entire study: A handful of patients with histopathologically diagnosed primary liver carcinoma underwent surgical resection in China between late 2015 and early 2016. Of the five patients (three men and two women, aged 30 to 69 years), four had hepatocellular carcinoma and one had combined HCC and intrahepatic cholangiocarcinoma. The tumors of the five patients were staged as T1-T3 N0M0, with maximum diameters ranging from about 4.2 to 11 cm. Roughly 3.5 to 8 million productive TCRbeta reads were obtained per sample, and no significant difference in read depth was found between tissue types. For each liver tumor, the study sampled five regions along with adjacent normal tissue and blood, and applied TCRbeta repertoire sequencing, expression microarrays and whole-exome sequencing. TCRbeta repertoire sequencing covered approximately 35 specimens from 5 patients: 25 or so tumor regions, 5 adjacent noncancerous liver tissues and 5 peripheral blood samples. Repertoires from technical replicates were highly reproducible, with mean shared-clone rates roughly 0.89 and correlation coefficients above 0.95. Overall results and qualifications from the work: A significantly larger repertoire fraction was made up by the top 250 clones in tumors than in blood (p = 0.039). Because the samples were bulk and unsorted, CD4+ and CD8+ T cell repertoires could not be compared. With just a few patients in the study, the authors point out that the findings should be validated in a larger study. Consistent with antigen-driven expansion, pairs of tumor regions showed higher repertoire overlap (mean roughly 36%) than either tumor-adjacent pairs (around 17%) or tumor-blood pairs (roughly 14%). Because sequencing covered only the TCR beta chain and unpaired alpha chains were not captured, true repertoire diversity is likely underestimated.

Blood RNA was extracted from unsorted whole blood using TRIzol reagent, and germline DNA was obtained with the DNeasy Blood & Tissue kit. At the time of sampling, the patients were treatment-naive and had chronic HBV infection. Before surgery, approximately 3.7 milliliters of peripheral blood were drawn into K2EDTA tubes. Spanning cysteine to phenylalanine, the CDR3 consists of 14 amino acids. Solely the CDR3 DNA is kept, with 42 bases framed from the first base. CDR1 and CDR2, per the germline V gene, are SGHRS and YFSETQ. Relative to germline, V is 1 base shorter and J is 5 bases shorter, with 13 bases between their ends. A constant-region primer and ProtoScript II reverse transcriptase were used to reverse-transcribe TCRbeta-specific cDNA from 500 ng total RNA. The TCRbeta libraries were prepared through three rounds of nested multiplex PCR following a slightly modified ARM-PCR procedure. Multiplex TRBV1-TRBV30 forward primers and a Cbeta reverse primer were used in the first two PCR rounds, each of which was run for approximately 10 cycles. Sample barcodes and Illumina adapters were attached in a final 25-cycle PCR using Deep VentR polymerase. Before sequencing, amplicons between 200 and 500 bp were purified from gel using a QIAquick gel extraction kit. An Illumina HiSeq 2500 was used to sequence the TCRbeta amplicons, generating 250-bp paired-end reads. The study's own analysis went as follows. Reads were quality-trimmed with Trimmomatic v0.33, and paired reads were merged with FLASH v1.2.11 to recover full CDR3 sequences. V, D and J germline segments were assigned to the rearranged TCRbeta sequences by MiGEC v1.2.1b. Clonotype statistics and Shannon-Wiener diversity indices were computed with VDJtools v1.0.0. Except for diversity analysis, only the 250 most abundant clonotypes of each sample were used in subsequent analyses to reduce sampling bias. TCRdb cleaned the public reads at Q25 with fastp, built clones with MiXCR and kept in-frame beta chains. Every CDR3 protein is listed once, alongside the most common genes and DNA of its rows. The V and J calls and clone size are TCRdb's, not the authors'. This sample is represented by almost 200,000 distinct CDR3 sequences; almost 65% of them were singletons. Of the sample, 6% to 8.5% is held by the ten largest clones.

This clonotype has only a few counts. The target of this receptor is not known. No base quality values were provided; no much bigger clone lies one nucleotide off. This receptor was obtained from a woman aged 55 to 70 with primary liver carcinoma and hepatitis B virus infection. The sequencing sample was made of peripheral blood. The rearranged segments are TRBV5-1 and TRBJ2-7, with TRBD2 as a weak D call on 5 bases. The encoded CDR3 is CASSLKSSTNEQYF. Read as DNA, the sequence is TGCGCCAGCAGCTTGAAATCTAGCACCAACGAGCAGTACTTC.